This T cell receptor beta chain was observed in a study of cytomegalovirus exposure and HLA in healthy donors. Study as a whole: It was reported in a later analysis that the same platform had been used for the approximately 120 validation repertoires as for the roughly 710 first-cohort repertoires.

CDR1 is SGHRS and CDR2 is YFSETQ in the germline V gene. The length of the CDR3 is 16 residues. Trimming cost V 2 bases and J 0 bases; bases outside gene matches: 3. TCRdb's copy holds only in-frame clones and misses some; the assay was immunoSEQ multiplex PCR. The table has about 56,000 clones, roughly 92% seen once. The chain combines TRBV5-1 with TRBJ1-4; TRBD1 agrees at 8 bases. The sequence derives from a man younger than 30 in good health and CMV-seronegative. Sequenced input: PBMCs. CDR3 protein: CASSFGQGTTNEKLFF. In nucleotides, the CDR3 is TGCGCCAGCAGCTTCGGACAGGGCACAACTAATGAAAAACTGTTTTTT.